This T cell receptor (beta chain) came from a study of monozygotic twins with inflammatory bowel disease. Collection of an approximately 2.5 ml blood sample took place per donor. From germline, CDR1 is DFQATT and CDR2 SNEGSKA (reference sequence). CDR3 length equals 13 residues. Reprocessing the 5' RACE reads, TCRdb reports a single entry for every CDR3 protein and omits DNA. In all, the sample yields around 380,000 distinct CDR3 sequences. The chain carries TRBV20-1 and TRBJ1-5. The TCR originated in a human donor with ulcerative colitis or Crohn's disease, or a healthy co-twin of an affected twin (not recorded which). Sequenced input: blood. The chain's CDR3 is CSADTFSNQPQHF.